In its sample, the clone carrying this TCR beta chain was seen a few times. The PCR had 60 Vbeta and 13 Jbeta primers. Assay: immunoSEQ multiplex PCR; the TCRdb copy retains only in-frame clones and omits some. The table shows fewer than 200,000 clones, with approximately 81% occurring only once. Trimming took 0 bases from V and 0 from J; bases not matched to a gene: 4. Germline V lookup: CDR1 MNHNY, CDR2 SVGAGI (reference sequence). The CDR3 totals 16 residues. This sample is drawn from a study of cytomegalovirus exposure and HLA in healthy donors. The source material was PBMCs. This TCR derives from a man aged 25-45 years in good health and CMV-seronegative. This chain joins TRBV6-6 and TRBJ2-7, with 8 nucleotides matching TRBD1. The DNA of the CDR3 is TGTGCCAGCAGTTACTCGGACAGGGAGAGCTCCTACGAGCAGTACTTC. This gives the protein CASSYSDRESSYEQYF.